These 24 T cell receptor beta chains share one sample of origin, sequenced in a study of chemoradiotherapy in HPV16-positive cancers. Assay used: immunoSEQ multiplex PCR; TCRdb lists only in-frame clones, some missing. The table includes approximately 3,000 clones, approximately 80% detected once. The sequenced sample was blood, obtained from a patient who underwent chemoradiotherapy. These TCRs come from a human donor with HPV-associated anogenital cancer.

This clone was seen once. CDR3 sequence: CSARVGTEQFF. Written as DNA, the CDR3 is TGCAGTGCTAGAGTAGGGACTGAGCAGTTCTTC. V usage is TRBV20-1 and J usage is TRBJ2-1, with D possibly called TRBD1 or TRBD2 (5 bases each). This CDR3 has 11 residues. The germline gives CDR1 DFQATT, CDR2 SNEGSKA (reference sequence). With 1 base removed from V and 9 bases from J, the gap between germline ends came to 7 bases.

This chain uses TRBV6-6 with TRBJ2-5; 7 nucleotides line up with TRBD1. From germline, CDR1 is MNHNY and CDR2 SVGAGI (reference sequence). Losses at the gene ends were 5 bases for V and 11 bases for J; bases not matched to a gene: 14. The CDR3 is 14 residues long. Here the CDR3 DNA reads TGTGCCAGCAGTACCACAGGGGAAGGAAACGGGCAGTACTTC. This codes for CASSTTGEGNGQYF.

The chain uses TRBV4-1 and TRBJ2-7, with D perhaps matching TRBD2 (5 bases). Trimming stripped 1 base from V and 4 bases from J, with 8 bases between. CDR1 and CDR2 (germline): MGHRA, YSYEKL. The CDR3 sequence is 13 residues long. CDR3 sequence (DNA): TGCGCCAGCAGCCAAGGGGAGCATTACGAGCAGTACTTC. Its translation is CASSQGEHYEQYF.

This clone is judged large. Other DNA sequences of this sample code for an identical CDR3. The genes are TRBV6-1 and TRBJ2-7; D gene uncertain. The germline CDR1 and CDR2 sequences are MNHNS and SASEGT. Trimming cost V 4 bases and J 7 bases, with 2 bases left between them. There are 9 residues in the CDR3. The CDR3 protein is CASSVEQYF. In DNA, the CDR3 is TGTGCCAGCAGTGTAGAGCAGTACTTC.

The CDR3, as DNA: TGTGCCAGCAGTGAAGCGCGGGGTTCCGGGGAGCTGTTTTTT. Residues: CASSEARGSGELFF. The V and J genes are TRBV2 and TRBJ2-2, with D perhaps matching TRBD2 (6 bases). Deletions cut 0 bases from V and 6 bases from J, with 8 bases between. The CDR3 totals 14 residues. CDR1 is SNHLY and CDR2 is FYNNEI in the germline V gene. The whole variable domain, filled in from reference TRBV2 and TRBJ2-2, reads EPEVTQTPSHQVTQMGQEVILRCVPISNHLYFYWYRQILGQKVEFLVSFYNNEISEKSEIFDDQFSVERPDGSNFTLKIRSTKLEDSAMYFCASSEARGSGELFFGEGSRLTVL.

The CDR3 DNA follows: TGTGCCAGTAGTATTTCGGCAGGGTCGAACCAGCCCCAGCATTTT. Translating it yields CASSISAGSNQPQHF. The chain carries TRBV19 and TRBJ1-5, with D tentatively TRBD1 (5 bases). Looked up from germline, CDR1 is LNHDA and CDR2 is SQIVND (reference sequence). The ends were cut back, 3 bases at V and 7 bases at J, with 16 bases in the middle. The CDR3 sequence is 15 residues long.

The genes are TRBV6-5 and TRBJ2-1, with 7 bases fitting TRBD1. From germline, CDR1 is MNHEY and CDR2 SVGAGI. The V gene end was trimmed by 6 bases and the J gene end by 3 bases; junction bases not matched to a gene: 5. CDR3 length: 14 residues. The CDR3 DNA reads as TGTGCCAGCAGCTGGACAGGAAACTACAATGAGCAGTTCTTC. Encoded protein: CASSWTGNYNEQFF.

The chain is built from TRBV25-1 and TRBJ2-7, with D hard to call. Trimming shortened V by 7 bases and J by 2 bases, and 15 bases separated the two germline ends. This CDR3 is built from 14 residues. Germline V CDR1 and CDR2: MGHDK, SYGVNS. This CDR3 is CASIRNFSPYEQYF. CDR3 in DNA: TGTGCCAGCATAAGGAACTTTAGCCCCTACGAGCAGTACTTC.

This rearrangement joins TRBV27 to TRBJ1-2; D ambiguous. V dropped 2 bases and J dropped 5 bases, with 9 bases sitting between them. Per germline, CDR1 MNHEY and CDR2 SMNVEV (reference sequence). The CDR3 runs 13 residues. CDR3 sequence reads: CASSLAPMYGYTF. The DNA of the CDR3 is TGTGCCAGCAGTTTAGCGCCTATGTATGGCTACACCTTC.

V is TRBV2 and J is TRBJ1-1; possible D gene TRBD1, 5 bases. V gave up 7 bases and J gave up 7 bases, with 19 bases separating them. CDR1 SNHLY and CDR2 FYNNEI come from the germline V gene. The CDR3 contains 14 residues. In DNA form, the CDR3 reads TGTGCCAGCATCGGGGCGTCCTACCGAGGTGAAGCTTTCTTT. This codes for CASIGASYRGEAFF.

This sequence joins TRBV7-9 and TRBJ1-1; TRBD1 matches 10 bases. Germline CDR1 SEHNR, CDR2 FQNEAQ (reference sequence). CDR3 length: 16 residues. The V gene end was trimmed by 0 bases and the J gene end by 5 bases; junction bases not matched to a gene: 6. CDR3 in DNA: TGTGCCAGCAGCTTAGCGCGGGGACAGGGGCGGACTGAAGCTTTCTTT. Its translation: CASSLARGQGRTEAFF.

The gene calls are TRBV6-5 and TRBJ1-1; D is uncertain. The length of the CDR3 is 13 residues. Trimming left V 2 bases short and J 4 bases short, with 8 bases between. Germline-derived CDR1 and CDR2 are MNHEY and SVGAGI. The CDR3 bases are TGTGCCAGCAGTTACCCCGGATCCACTGAAGCTTTCTTT. Residues: CASSYPGSTEAFF.

This rearrangement joins TRBV5-4 to TRBJ1-5, with TRBD1 matching over 11 bases. CDR1 is SGHNT, CDR2 YYREEE, per germline (reference sequence). The junction had 4 bases not matched to a gene; V was cut back by 9 bases and J by 5 bases. This CDR3 is 13 amino acids long. The CDR3 DNA is TGTGCCACCGGACAGGGGGCAGATCAGCCCCAGCATTTT. Protein product: CATGQGADQPQHF.

This chain joins TRBV11-2 and TRBJ1-1; D might be TRBD1 (6 bases). The V end lost 3 bases, the J end lost 2 bases, and 10 bases lay between the germline ends. In germline, CDR1 is SGHAT, CDR2 FQNNGV. CDR3 length: 14 amino acids. The chain's CDR3 is CASSFGQLNTEAFF. The CDR3 nucleotides are TGTGCCAGCAGCTTCGGACAGCTAAACACTGAAGCTTTCTTT.

This rearrangement joins TRBV6-6 to TRBJ1-5; 10 bases are a match to TRBD1. The trim removed 6 bases at V and 6 bases at J, leaving 11 bases unmatched. CDR1 is MNHNY and CDR2 is SVGAGI in the germline V gene (reference sequence). The CDR3 contains 16 residues. The CDR3 loop is CASSTSGQGTAQPQHF. As DNA, the CDR3 is TGTGCCAGCAGCACCTCGGGACAGGGGACGGCTCAGCCCCAGCATTTT.

The CDR3 region is CASSPTGGTGELFF. CDR3 nucleotides: TGTGCCAGCTCCCCAACAGGGGGCACCGGGGAGCTGTTTTTT. This rearrangement joins TRBV18 to TRBJ2-2; 8 bases are shared with TRBD1. There are 14 residues in the CDR3. CDR1 and CDR2 (germline): KGHSH, LQKENI. V lost 6 bases and J lost 4; bases outside the gene matches: 4.

V is TRBV6-5 and J is TRBJ2-2; 8 nucleotides agree with TRBD2. Trimming cost V 2 bases and J 5 bases; bases outside gene matches: 7. In germline, CDR1 is MNHEY, CDR2 SVGAGI. CDR3 size: 16 residues. CDR3 bases: TGTGCCAGCAGTTACACAACGGGGGGGCGAACCGGGGAGCTGTTTTTT. This codes for CASSYTTGGRTGELFF.

CDR3 region: CASSLSAGNTEAFF. The CDR3 DNA follows: TGTGCCAGCAGCTTATCTGCGGGGAACACTGAAGCTTTCTTT. V is TRBV4-2 and J is TRBJ1-1; D gene uncertain. Germline V gene data show CDR1 as LGHNA and CDR2 as YNFKEQ. V lost 5 bases and J lost 1, with 11 bases in between. The CDR3 runs 14 residues.

This sequence joins TRBV5-4 and TRBJ2-6, with D unresolved. The germline V gene encodes CDR1 SGHNT and CDR2 YYREEE (reference sequence). The CDR3 is made up of 16 amino acids. The V gene lost 0 bases and the J gene lost 0 bases, with 7 bases spanning the gap. The CDR3 coding sequence is TGTGCCAGCAGCTTGGGAGGTCTCTCTGGGGCCAACGTCCTGACTTTC. It yields the protein CASSLGGLSGANVLTF.

As concerns this clone: A junction boundary mismatches the germline segment, possibly from a read error. Additional DNA sequences in this sample encode the identical CDR3. V and J are TRBV2 and TRBJ1-1; D may be TRBD1 (5 bases). The CDR3 sequence is 17 residues long. CDR1 SNHLY and CDR2 FYNNEI come from the germline V gene. CDR3 bases: TGTGCCAGCAGTGAAGGGCCTGGCAGGAAGGGGAACACCGAAGCTTTCTTT. Translation: CASSEGPGRKGNTEAFF.

V usage is TRBV30 and J usage is TRBJ1-4; unclear D gene. CDR1 and CDR2 from the germline V gene are GTSNPN and SVGIG (reference sequence). Trimming pared 5 bases from V and 0 bases from J, leaving 10 bases between. CDR3 length: 14 residues. The CDR3 DNA reads as TGTGCCTGGGCCCCGACGGCAACTAATGAAAAACTGTTTTTT. Amino acids: CAWAPTATNEKLFF.

The chain uses TRBV7-8 and TRBJ2-7; D possibly corresponds to TRBD2 (7 bases). Germline assignment: CDR1 SGHVS and CDR2 FQNEAQ. Trimming cost V 5 bases and J 3 bases, with 20 bases left between them. The CDR3 totals 16 residues. CDR3 loop: CASSPGRGAGLYEQYV. The CDR3 nucleotides read TGTGCCAGCAGCCCGGGCCGGGGGGCTGGTCTCTACGAGCAGTACGTC.

The chain is built from TRBV30 and TRBJ2-1; 7 bases line up with TRBD2. J gave up 4 bases and V 4 bases, and 4 bases lay outside the gene matches. The CDR3 is 13 amino acids. From germline, CDR1 is GTSNPN and CDR2 SVGIG (reference sequence). CDR3 protein: CAWTPGGYNEQFF. The CDR3 DNA is TGTGCCTGGACCCCGGGGGGTTACAATGAGCAGTTCTTC.

This clone was observed once. The chain is built from TRBV19 and TRBJ2-7; 8 bases map to TRBD1. From germline, CDR1 is LNHDA and CDR2 SQIVND (reference sequence). This CDR3 spans 15 amino acids. V shed 1 base and J 5 bases; nucleotides not matched to a gene: 7. The CDR3 spells CASSIAQGAQHEQYF. CDR3 in DNA: TGTGCCAGTAGTATAGCGCAGGGGGCTCAACACGAGCAGTACTTC.